This TCR beta chain stems from a study of shared clonotypes between healthy human individuals. The assay was immunoSEQ multiplex PCR, and TCRdb's table has in-frame clones only and misses some. The top ten clones hold 0.36% of a sample with some 2,500,000 clones, more than 85% of them seen once. The sample holds one count of this clone. This CDR3 has 14 residues. CDR1 is MNHNY and CDR2 is SVGAGI in the germline V gene (reference sequence). V trimming: 5 bases; J trimming: 4 bases; junction bases outside the gene matches: 6. The sequenced sample was naive CD4+ T cells from PBMCs. Described subset: CD45RA+ positively selected. This clonotype originated in a man between 18 and 35 years old in good health. Some clones in this sample may be carry-over from other donors' samples. The chain carries TRBV6-6 and TRBJ2-7; TRBD2 matches at 9 bases. The CDR3 protein is CASSRGRGDYEQYF. For the CDR3, the DNA is TGTGCCAGCAGTCGCGGGAGGGGGGATTACGAGCAGTACTTC.